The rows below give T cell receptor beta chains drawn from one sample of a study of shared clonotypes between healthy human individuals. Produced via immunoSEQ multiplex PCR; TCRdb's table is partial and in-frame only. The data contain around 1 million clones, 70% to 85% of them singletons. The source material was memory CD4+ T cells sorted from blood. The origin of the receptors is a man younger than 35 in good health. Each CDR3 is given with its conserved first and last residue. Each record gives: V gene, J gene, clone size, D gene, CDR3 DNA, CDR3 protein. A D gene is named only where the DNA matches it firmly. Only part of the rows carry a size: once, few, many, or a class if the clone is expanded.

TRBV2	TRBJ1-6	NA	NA	TGTGCCAGCGGTGAAACAGGTGACTCCTATAATTCACCCCTCCACTTT	CASGETGDSYNSPLHF
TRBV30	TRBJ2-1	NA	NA	TGTGCCTGGAGTGTACGAGCGGGCGGCTCCTACAATGAGCAGTTCTTC	CAWSVRAGGSYNEQFF
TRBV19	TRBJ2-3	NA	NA	TGTGCCAGTAGGTCCTCTGGGGCCGCAGATACGCAGTATTTT	CASRSSGAADTQYF
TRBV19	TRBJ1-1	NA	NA	TGTGCCAGTAGTATAGGTGGGCTAAACACTGAAGCTTTCTTT	CASSIGGLNTEAFF
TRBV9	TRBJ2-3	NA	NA	TGTGCCAGCAGCGTTGAAGGTGAGGATACGCAGTATTTT	CASSVEGEDTQYF
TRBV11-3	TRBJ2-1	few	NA	TGTGCCAGCAGCCCCGAGTGGACCTCCTACAATGAGCAGTTCTTC	CASSPEWTSYNEQFF
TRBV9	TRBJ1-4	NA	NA	TGTGCCAGCAGCGTAGGTGGTCAGACCTTTAATGAAAAACTGTTTTTT	CASSVGGQTFNEKLFF
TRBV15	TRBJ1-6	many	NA	TGTGCCACCAGCAGAGGGACAGATTCACCCCTCCACTTT	CATSRGTDSPLHF
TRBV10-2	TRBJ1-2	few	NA	TGCGCCAGCAGTGAGGCGGGGGCGGGGGGCTACACCTTC	CASSEAGAGGYTF
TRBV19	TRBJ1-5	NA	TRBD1	TGTGCCAGTAGGAAACAGGGGTTCCAGCCCCAGCATTTT	CASRKQGFQPQHF
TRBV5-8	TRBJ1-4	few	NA	TGTGCCAGCAGCCGGAGGAGTAATGAAAAACTGTTTTTT	CASSRRSNEKLFF
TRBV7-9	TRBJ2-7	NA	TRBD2	TGTGCCAGCAGCCCCCTCGGGACTAGCGGCTCCTACGAGCAGTACTTC	CASSPLGTSGSYEQYF
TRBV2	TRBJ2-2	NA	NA	TGTGCCAGCGAGGGGGGATGGAACACCGGGGAGCTGTTTTTT	CASEGGWNTGELFF
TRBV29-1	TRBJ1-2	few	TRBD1	TGCAGCGTTGACGGACTGACAGGGTATGGCTACACCTTC	CSVDGLTGYGYTF
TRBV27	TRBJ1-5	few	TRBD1	TGTGCCAGCAGGGCGGGGACAGTTAGCAATCAGCCCCAGCATTTT	CASRAGTVSNQPQHF
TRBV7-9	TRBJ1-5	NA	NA	TGTGCCAGCAGCTTAGGTGGTATGGGTAGCAATCAGCCCCAGCATTTT	CASSLGGMGSNQPQHF
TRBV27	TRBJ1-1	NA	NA	TGTGCCAGCAGTTTTGAGGGAAACACTGAAGCTTTCTTT	CASSFEGNTEAFF